Below are 3 T cell receptor beta chains sequenced from a single sample in a study of T-cell memory formation after mild COVID-19. From the 5' RACE reads, TCRdb called clonotypes with MiXCR, one entry per CDR3 protein. Of tens of thousands of distinct CDR3 sequences listed, approximately 9.6% are singletons. The sequenced sample consisted of PBMCs or a T cell subset sorted from them (not recorded which). Receptors were obtained from an adult woman who had mild COVID-19 (a few samples of this study predate the infection). Cell type and time point are not known.

In this sample, this clonotype turned up a few times. The gene calls are TRBV20-1 and TRBJ2-7; TRBD2 agrees at 11 bases. The V segment lost 4 bases and the J segment 2 bases; nucleotides outside the gene matches: 7. The CDR3 runs to 15 residues. Germline loops: CDR1 DFQATT, CDR2 SNEGSKA (reference sequence). CDR3 sequence: CSATIAGGKPYEQYF. The CDR3 DNA reads as TGCAGTGCTACTATAGCGGGAGGGAAACCCTACGAGCAGTACTTC.

This clonotype was counted only a few times. The rearrangement uses TRBV18 and TRBJ2-7; D not resolved. V shed 2 bases and J shed 3 bases, with 8 bases lying between them. This CDR3 is built from 13 residues. Germline loops: CDR1 KGHSH, CDR2 LQKENI. CDR3 loop: CASSPSQYYEQYF. CDR3 DNA: TGTGCCAGCTCACCATCACAGTACTACGAGCAGTACTTC.

The V gene is TRBV12-3 or TRBV12-4, the J gene TRBJ2-1, with TRBD1 identical over 10 bases. There are 15 residues in the CDR3. J gave up 4 bases and V 5 bases, and 5 bases lay outside the gene matches. Here the CDR3 reads CASSPGTGVYNEQFF. The CDR3 coding sequence is TGTGCCAGCAGTCCCGGGACAGGGGTTTACAATGAGCAGTTCTTC.